This TCR beta chain was recovered during a study of STAT5B mutations in CD4+ large granular lymphocyte leukemia. This CDR3 has 13 amino acids. Trimming shortened V by 0 bases and J by 7 bases, and 10 bases separated the two germline ends. Germline CDR1 SGHRS, CDR2 YFSETQ. Overall study findings and caveats: TRBV06-family usage was enriched in top patient clones (8/27) versus controls (2/35). Without putative leukemic clones, patient CD4-sorted repertoires remained more clonal than healthy CD4+ repertoires.

On this clone itself: As yet, its antigen is unknown.

This was a survey-level run. The method was immunoSEQ multiplex PCR; TCRdb's version includes in-frame clones alone and lacks a portion of them. In the table there are about 26,000 clones, just under 80% of which are singletons. The clonotype comes from a human donor in good health. The sample consisted of CD4+ T cells from blood buffy coats. The rearrangement joins TRBV5-1 to TRBJ2-5; D possibly corresponds to TRBD2 (6 bases). This chain's CDR3 is CASSLGAEGTQYF. In DNA form, the CDR3 reads TGCGCCAGCAGCTTGGGGGCGGAGGGGACCCAGTACTTC. Drawing the rest from reference TRBV5-1 and TRBJ2-5, the complete variable domain is KAGVTQTPRYLIKTRGQQVTLSCSPISGHRSVSWYQQTPGQGLQFLFEYFSETQRNKGNFPGRFSGRQFSNSRSEMNVSTLELGDSALYLCASSLGAEGTQYFGPGTRLLVL.